A selection of T cell receptor beta chains follows, all from one sample in a study of cytomegalovirus exposure and HLA in healthy donors. Generated by immunoSEQ multiplex PCR, the TCRdb table keeps only in-frame clones and is missing some. Of roughly 200,000 clones listed, over 60% are singletons. The sequencing input was PBMCs. These receptors were collected from a woman aged 25 to 39 in good health and CMV-seropositive. CDR3s include the opening cysteine and the closing phenylalanine or tryptophan. Each record gives: V gene, CDR3 protein.

V gene: TRBV9
CDR3 protein: CASSPRGVRTDTQYF

V gene: TRBV5-5
CDR3 protein: CASSLVSGEETQYF

V gene: TRBV5-4
CDR3 protein: CASSSQGVYGYTF

V gene: TRBV28
CDR3 protein: CASKGLAGKDSYEQYF

V gene: TRBV7-3
CDR3 protein: CASSSGDSSYEQYF

V gene: TRBV28
CDR3 protein: CASSSGTGHTGELFF

V gene: TRBV19
CDR3 protein: CASYRDRASNTEAFF

V gene: TRBV11-2
CDR3 protein: CASSFPRGLSYNEQFF

V gene: TRBV15
CDR3 protein: CATSRTGGSQPQHF

V gene: TRBV28
CDR3 protein: CASSQGGNEQYF

V gene: TRBV5-1
CDR3 protein: CASSQDSLSYNEQFF

V gene: TRBV7-9
CDR3 protein: CASSLGGTGDGGETQYF

V gene: TRBV11-3
CDR3 protein: CASSLITGGGTDTQYF

V gene: TRBV9
CDR3 protein: CASALGGTYNEQFF

V gene: TRBV6-1
CDR3 protein: CASSRTGTREQYF

V gene: TRBV13
CDR3 protein: CASSAPRGTHF

V gene: TRBV27
CDR3 protein: CASSQAGGETQYF

V gene: TRBV11-3
CDR3 protein: CASSLEARREQFF

V gene: TRBV4-1
CDR3 protein: CASSETGGRWGYTF

V gene: TRBV2
CDR3 protein: CASSDSGTTYEQYF

V gene: TRBV7-2
CDR3 protein: CASSRGTSGGLDTQYF

V gene: TRBV6-1
CDR3 protein: CASSEASGGWNEQFF

V gene: TRBV7-6
CDR3 protein: CASSLRLAGTGEQYF

V gene: TRBV6-5
CDR3 protein: CASRTWGVNTEAFF

V gene: TRBV29-1
CDR3 protein: CSVGTGVVYGYTF

V gene: TRBV9
CDR3 protein: CASSYIGAGELFF

V gene: TRBV2
CDR3 protein: CASTYGGQVNEKLFF